The next 15 T cell receptor beta chains were all read from a single sample in a study of blood T cell repertoires in COVID-19. Assay: immunoSEQ multiplex PCR; the TCRdb copy retains only in-frame clones and omits some. The table shows about 200,000 clones, with roughly four fifths occurring only once. What was sequenced was PBMCs or T cells enriched from blood (not recorded which). These TCRs come from a man in his forties who had recovered from COVID-19.

This clone has just one count. V gene TRBV7-8 combines with J gene TRBJ2-3, with 11 positions matching TRBD2. Germline V CDR1 and CDR2: SGHVS, FQNEAQ. This CDR3 region has 18 residues. Trimming removed 5 bases from V and 0 bases from J; junction bases left unmatched: 10. CDR3 nucleotide sequence: TGTGCCAGCAGCGTCCTAGCGGGGGGCTCCGCTAGCACAGATACGCAGTATTTT. Protein sequence: CASSVLAGGSASTDTQYF.

CDR3 DNA: TGTGCCAGCTCACCACCGTTAGAGTATGGCTACACCTTC. Amino acid sequence: CASSPPLEYGYTF. This chain connects TRBV18 to TRBJ1-2; no clear D gene. V dropped 0 bases and J dropped 5 bases, with 7 bases sitting between them. The CDR3 spans 13 residues. Germline V gene lookup returns CDR1 KGHSH and CDR2 LQKENI.

V is TRBV5-1 and J is TRBJ1-5; TRBD1 aligns across 10 bases. The CDR3 totals 16 residues. The germline V gene has CDR1 SGHRS and CDR2 YFSETQ. Trimming took 2 bases from V and 8 from J; bases not matched to a gene: 10. As DNA, the CDR3 is TGCGCCAGCAGCTTACGACCCGGGACAGGGGAGGAGCCCCAGCATTTT. Its protein is CASSLRPGTGEEPQHF.

This clone was counted only a few times. Other nucleotide sequences from this sample produce the same CDR3. The rearrangement uses TRBV27 and TRBJ1-5, with 7 bases identical to TRBD1. The CDR3 is made up of 15 amino acids. Germline values: CDR1 MNHEY, CDR2 SMNVEV (reference sequence). V shed 6 bases, J shed 4 bases, and the junction held 9 bases outside the gene matches. CDR3 protein: CASREGTASNQPQHF. The CDR3 nucleotides read TGTGCCAGCAGAGAGGGGACAGCGTCTAATCAGCCCCAGCATTTT.

V gene TRBV5-4 combines with J gene TRBJ1-2, with TRBD1 identical over 7 bases. The trim removed 4 bases at V and 2 bases at J, leaving 11 bases unmatched. CDR1 is SGHNT and CDR2 is YYREEE in the germline V gene (reference sequence). This CDR3 is built from 16 residues. CDR3: CASSPGGRGTNYGYTF. CDR3 nucleotide sequence: TGTGCCAGCAGCCCCGGTGGCAGGGGGACGAACTATGGCTACACCTTC.

This clone was picked up a small number of times. V and J are TRBV6-1 and TRBJ1-4, with 8 bases matching TRBD1. This CDR3 has 15 residues. The V gene end was trimmed by 3 bases and the J gene end by 7 bases; junction bases not matched to a gene: 7. Germline CDR1 and CDR2: MNHNS and SASEGT. The CDR3 sequence: CASSDTAGGSEKLFF. The CDR3 region has the DNA TGTGCCAGCAGTGATACGGCAGGGGGCTCTGAAAAACTGTTTTTT.

V and J are TRBV6-2 or TRBV6-3 and TRBJ2-5; D is ambiguous. The V end was cut by 2 bases, the J end by 1 base, with 8 bases between. Germline assignment: CDR1 MNHEY and CDR2 SVGEGT. This CDR3 is built from 14 residues. The CDR3 DNA is TGTGCCAGCAGTTACGGGCGAATCCAAGAGACCCAGTACTTC. It translates to CASSYGRIQETQYF.

This clone has just one count. The chain recombines TRBV7-9 with TRBJ2-1; 13 bases fit TRBD2. The V gene's germline CDR1 is SEHNR and CDR2 FQNEAQ (reference sequence). The CDR3 extends over 17 amino acids. J was trimmed by 9 bases and V by 3 bases; bases with no gene match: 11. The chain's CDR3 is CASSFQLAGGPWVEQFF. The CDR3 region has the DNA TGTGCCAGCAGCTTCCAACTAGCGGGGGGGCCATGGGTTGAGCAGTTCTTC.

V and J are TRBV28 and TRBJ2-3, with 11 positions matching TRBD2. The CDR3 contains 16 residues. Trimming cost V 2 bases and J 2 bases; bases outside gene matches: 3. Germline CDR1 reads MDHEN; CDR2 reads SYDVKM. The CDR3 region is CASSLRLAGSTDTQYF. The CDR3 region has the DNA TGTGCCAGCAGTTTAAGACTAGCGGGGTCCACAGATACGCAGTATTTT.

The chain is built from TRBV2 and TRBJ2-3; 10 bases agree with TRBD1. This CDR3 has 19 residues. Looked up from germline, CDR1 is SNHLY and CDR2 is FYNNEI. Unmatched junction bases numbered 14, after V lost 5 bases and J lost 0 bases. The CDR3 DNA sequence: TGTGCCAGCAGTAGACAGGGGGCTTTGTTGTTGACTAGCACAGATACGCAGTATTTT. It specifies CASSRQGALLLTSTDTQYF.

This clone was observed a handful of times. The chain employs TRBV11-2 and TRBJ1-2; perhaps TRBD1 as D (5 bases). CDR3 size: 16 residues. V lost 0 bases and J 4 bases, leaving 15 bases between the germline ends. The germline V gene encodes CDR1 SGHAT and CDR2 FQNNGV. CDR3: CASSLERTRQPYGYTF. CDR3 in DNA: TGTGCCAGCAGCTTAGAAAGAACTCGACAGCCCTATGGCTACACCTTC.

The chain couples TRBV6-5 to TRBJ2-7, with 10 bases aligning to TRBD2. Germline trimming cut 6 bases from V and 2 bases from J; bases unmatched to any gene: 4. The CDR3 runs 14 residues. From germline, CDR1 is MNHEY and CDR2 SVGAGI. This CDR3 is CASRERGGPYEQYF. In nucleotides, the CDR3 is TGTGCCAGCAGGGAGCGGGGGGGCCCCTACGAGCAGTACTTC.

V usage is TRBV18 and J usage is TRBJ1-3; D gene ambiguous. Germline CDR1 KGHSH, CDR2 LQKENI. Trimming removed 5 bases from V and 0 bases from J, with 14 bases in between. The CDR3 spans 16 residues. The chain's CDR3 is CASSTAPPSSGNTIYF. DNA of the CDR3: TGTGCCAGCTCAACTGCCCCACCCTCCTCTGGAAACACCATATATTTT.

The chain has TRBV18 and TRBJ2-5, with 9 bases aligning to TRBD1. Germline lookup yields CDR1 KGHSH and CDR2 LQKENI. CDR3 length: 13 amino acids. V trimming: 2 bases; J trimming: 14 bases; junction bases outside the gene matches: 9. As DNA, the CDR3 is TGTGCCAGCTCACCAGCGGGGGACAGGGCAACCTACTTC. Its translation is CASSPAGDRATYF.

V is TRBV18 and J is TRBJ2-7; 9 nucleotides agree with TRBD1. Per germline, CDR1 KGHSH and CDR2 LQKENI. V was clipped by 2 bases and J by 6 bases; unmatched bases: 8. The CDR3 sequence is 15 residues long. CDR3 coding DNA: TGTGCCAGCTCACCATTCGGGACAGGGAGTCTCGAGCAGTACTTC. Translation: CASSPFGTGSLEQYF.